This entry concerns a single T cell receptor beta chain. Its antigen is not yet known. No base quality information exists; no much larger clone differs at one position. The sample belongs to a study of blood T cell repertoires in COVID-19 (dated by TCRdb to 2020 to 2021). Regarding the complete study: Collaborator samples came from the United States, Italy and Spain and covered acute and convalescent phases of COVID-19. The material from the prospective study consisted of cDNA or gDNA derived from T cells, B-cell-depleted T cells, or PBMCs. Deeply sampled blood TCRbeta repertoires from subjects exposed to, actively infected with, or recovered from COVID-19 were included in the dataset. A freely available public database, intended as a resource for researchers studying the immune response to SARS-CoV-2, is where the repertoires were released. The samples were drawn from the first 160 participants of the ongoing ImmuneRACE study and from 950 to 1,500 subjects provided by 6 global collaborators. A de-identified subject ID, COVID-19 status, age in years and sex were almost always included in the sample metadata. HLA class I and class II types, where available, came from metadata supplied by the sample provider rather than from assay-based typing. Points the paper makes about the study in general: How much clinical and demographic metadata was included differed by source and by participant, and the metadata was provided uncurated.

The immunoSEQ Assay, a bias-controlled multiplex PCR, was used to amplify TCRbeta CDR3 regions from genomic DNA. Turning to the authors' computational methods: Within the assay, amplification of reference gene primers was used to estimate how many nucleated cells each sample contained. To quantify the absolute abundance of each unique TCRbeta CDR3 rearrangement, sequence reads were collapsed and filtered. For each sample, productive Simpson clonality was calculated as the square root of Simpson's diversity index over productive rearrangements. TCRdb obtained this table from immuneACCESS and retained in-frame rearrangements with V and J assigned. These tables miss some clones; where compared with another copy, unresolved V genes account for less than half of the shortfall, and the remainder is unexplained. V and J calls and clone size come straight from that table; D and trimming were deduced from the DNA. Within this sample are hundreds of thousands of clones, with roughly nine tenths of them counted one time only. The ten largest clones take up 2% to 3% of the sample.

The CDR3 contains 13 residues, cysteine and phenylalanine counted. Just the 39-base CDR3 DNA is kept, in frame starting at base 1. The trim is 8 bases for V and 8 bases for J, with a gap of 16 bases between the germline ends. As encoded in the germline V gene (reference sequence), CDR1 is LNHDA while CDR2 is SQIVND. Participants in the prospective study were aged about 18 to 95 years, lived in approximately 26 United States geographic areas, and enrolled through a virtual design. In the prospective study, participants were assigned to cohorts based on the clinical history participants reported in a screening survey and a study questionnaire. Recovered participants in ImmuneRACE Cohort 3 were defined as having two consecutive negative NP/OP PCR tests, clearance from a healthcare professional, or resolution of symptoms. Each participant in the prospective study had whole blood, serum and a nasopharyngeal or oropharyngeal swab collected by mobile phlebotomists. Additional blood draws and questionnaires over an approximately 2-month period could optionally be provided by prospective study participants. Before DNA extraction, prospective study blood samples were shipped either frozen or at room temperature.

This clonotype originated in a woman under 30 who had recovered from COVID-19. Specimen: PBMCs or T cells enriched from blood (not recorded which). The chain is assembled from TRBV19 and TRBJ1-3, and TRBD1 may be the D gene, going by 6 matching bases. CDR3 reads: CASDGRGRDTIYF. At the DNA level, the sequence is TGTGCCAGTGATGGCAGGGGACGGGACACCATATATTTT.